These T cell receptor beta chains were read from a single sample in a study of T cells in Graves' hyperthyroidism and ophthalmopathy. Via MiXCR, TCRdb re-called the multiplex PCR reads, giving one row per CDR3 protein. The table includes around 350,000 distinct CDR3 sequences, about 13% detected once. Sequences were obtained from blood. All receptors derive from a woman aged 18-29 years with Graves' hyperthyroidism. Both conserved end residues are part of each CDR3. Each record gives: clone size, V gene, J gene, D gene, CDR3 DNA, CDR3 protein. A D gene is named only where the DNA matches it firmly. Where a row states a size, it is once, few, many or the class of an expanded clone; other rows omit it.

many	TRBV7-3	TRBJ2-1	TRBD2	TGTGCCAGCAGCTATGGTACTAGCGGGAGCTATGAGCAGTTCTTC	CASSYGTSGSYEQFF
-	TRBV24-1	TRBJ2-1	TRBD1	TGTGCCACCAGTGATGGGACAGGGGGCTTTACCGATGAGCAGTTCTTC	CATSDGTGGFTDEQFF
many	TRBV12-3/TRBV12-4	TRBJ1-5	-	TGTGCCAGCAGTTTAAGACGTTTTAATCAGCCCCAGCATTTT	CASSLRRFNQPQHF
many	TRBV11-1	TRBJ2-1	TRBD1	TGTGCCAGCAGCGAAAAGGGGGCGAATGAGCAGTTCTTC	CASSEKGANEQFF
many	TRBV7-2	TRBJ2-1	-	TGTGCCAGCAGCGAGACTAGTGAGCAGTTCTTC	CASSETSEQFF
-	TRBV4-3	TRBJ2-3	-	TGCGCCAGCAGCCAGAACACCCCCCCAGATACGCAGTATTTT	CASSQNTPPDTQYF
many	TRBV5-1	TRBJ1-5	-	TGCGCCAGCAGCTACGGGGGTACGGATCAGCCCCAGCATTTT	CASSYGGTDQPQHF
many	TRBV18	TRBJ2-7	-	TGTGCCAGCTCAACGGTCAGCGGCGCCTACGAGCAGTACTTC	CASSTVSGAYEQYF
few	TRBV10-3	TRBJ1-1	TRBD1	TGTGCCATCAGGCCGGCCGGGACAGGTTCTACTGAAGCTTTCTTT	CAIRPAGTGSTEAFF
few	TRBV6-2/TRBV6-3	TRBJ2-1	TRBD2	TGTGCCAGCAGTTACGGGGGGGACTTTTACAATGAGCAGTTCTTC	CASSYGGDFYNEQFF
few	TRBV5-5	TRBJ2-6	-	TGTGCCAGCAGCTTGGGGAGGGGACCATTGAGCTCTGGGGCCAACGTCCTGACTTTC	CASSLGRGPLSSGANVLTF
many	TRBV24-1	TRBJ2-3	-	TGTGCCACCAGTGACCTGGCAGGGGATAGCACAGATACGCAGTATTTT	CATSDLAGDSTDTQYF
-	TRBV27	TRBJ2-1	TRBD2	TGTGCCAGCAGTCACCCCCTAGCGGGGAACTACAATGAGCAGTTCTTC	CASSHPLAGNYNEQFF
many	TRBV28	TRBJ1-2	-	TGTGCCAGCAGGTCCGTCCTTTATGGCTACACCTTC	CASRSVLYGYTF
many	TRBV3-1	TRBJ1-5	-	TGTGCCAGCAGCCAAGATATTGACAGCAATCAGCCCCAGCATTTT	CASSQDIDSNQPQHF
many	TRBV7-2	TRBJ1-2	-	TGTGCCACCAAAGGGGGACAAAACTATGGCTACACCTTC	CATKGGQNYGYTF
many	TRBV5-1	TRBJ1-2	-	TGCGCCAGCAGCTTGCATACTGGTGGCTACACCTTC	CASSLHTGGYTF
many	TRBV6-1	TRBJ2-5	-	TGTGCCAGCACCCTCTGGGGGGAGACCCAGTACTTC	CASTLWGETQYF
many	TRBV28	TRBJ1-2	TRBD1	TGTGCCAGCAGTTTGGTTCTTGGGACAGTCTCAAACTATGGCTACACCTTC	CASSLVLGTVSNYGYTF
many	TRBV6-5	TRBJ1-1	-	TGTGCCAGCAGTTACCACACAGGGTGGAGGAACACTGAAGCTTTCTTT	CASSYHTGWRNTEAFF
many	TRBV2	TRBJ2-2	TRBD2	TGTGCCAGCAGGGCTAGCGGAGGAACCGGGGAGCTGTTTTTT	CASRASGGTGELFF
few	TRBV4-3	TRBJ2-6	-	TGCGCCAGCAGCTCCTCCCGGTCAGGGGCTGGGGCCAACGTCCTGACTTTC	CASSSSRSGAGANVLTF
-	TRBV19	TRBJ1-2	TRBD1	TGTGCCAGTAACCAGGGGGCTCTTCGCTATGGCTACACCTTC	CASNQGALRYGYTF